These 30 T cell receptor beta chains came from one sample sequenced in a study of T-cell memory formation after mild COVID-19. TCRdb reanalysed the 5' RACE reads using MiXCR and keeps one entry per CDR3 protein. In the table there are fewer than 300,000 distinct CDR3 sequences, about 20% of which are singletons. The material sequenced was PBMCs or a T cell subset sorted from them (not recorded which). The origin of the receptors is a man aged 18 to 30 who had mild COVID-19 (a few samples of this study predate the infection). Cell type and time point are not known.

The chain uses TRBV20-1 and TRBJ2-1; D might be TRBD2 (6 bases). Germline V CDR1 and CDR2: DFQATT, SNEGSKA (reference sequence). V gave up 2 bases and J gave up 15 bases, with 17 bases separating them. This CDR3 region has 12 residues. The chain's CDR3 is CSARNPETRLFF. For the CDR3, the DNA is TGCAGTGCTAGAAACCCGGAGACTAGACTGTTCTTC.

The chain combines TRBV6-5 with TRBJ1-1; D remains ambiguous. The CDR3 sequence is 14 residues long. CDR1 is MNHEY, CDR2 SVGAGI, per germline. Trimming removed 6 bases at V and 6 bases at J, with 17 bases between. CDR3 loop: CASRRSTLFPEAFF. The CDR3 DNA is TGTGCCAGCAGGCGAAGCACCCTTTTTCCTGAAGCTTTCTTT.

Only a few counts were recorded for this clonotype. The chain recombines TRBV2 with TRBJ1-6, with 10 bases that match TRBD1. V was clipped by 4 bases and J by 6 bases; unmatched bases: 6. The CDR3 is 16 residues long. Germline-derived CDR1 and CDR2 are SNHLY and FYNNEI. The CDR3 DNA reads TGTGCCAGCAGTGGTACGTGGGACAGGGGTAATTCACCCCTCCACTTT. It translates to CASSGTWDRGNSPLHF.

This clonotype was found a few times. The J gene is TRBJ2-3, the V gene TRBV20-1; 10 positions agree with TRBD2. The V and J ends lost 6 bases and 6 bases, in that order; junction bases with no gene match: 12. CDR3 length: 15 amino acids. Per germline, CDR1 DFQATT and CDR2 SNEGSKA (reference sequence). The CDR3 loop reads CSAPTASGGGDTQYF. For the CDR3, the DNA is TGCAGTGCCCCCACGGCTAGCGGGGGCGGCGATACGCAGTATTTT.

The chain carries TRBV7-2 and TRBJ2-3; the match to TRBD1 covers 7 bases. This CDR3 is built from 15 residues. V lost 3 bases to trimming and J lost 4 bases; unmatched junction nucleotides: 7. The germline V gene encodes CDR1 SGHTA and CDR2 FQGNSA. CDR3 sequence: CASSFPGQTSDTQYF. DNA of the CDR3: TGTGCCAGCAGCTTCCCGGGACAGACATCAGATACGCAGTATTTT.

A few counts support this clonotype. The chain joins TRBV2 to TRBJ2-1, with D perhaps given as TRBD1 or TRBD2 (6 bases each). Trimming took 6 bases from V and 4 from J, leaving 13 bases between them. Germline V lookup: CDR1 SNHLY, CDR2 FYNNEI. The length of the CDR3 is 14 residues. In DNA, the CDR3 is TGTGCCAGCAGGGGTCGAGGGGGGTACAATGAGCAGTTCTTC. Its protein is CASRGRGGYNEQFF.

This clonotype has only a few counts. J is TRBJ2-3 and V is TRBV6-5, with 7 bases that match TRBD2. This CDR3 has 14 residues. V dropped 6 bases and J dropped 2; count of bases not matched to a gene: 5. Germline CDR1 MNHEY, CDR2 SVGAGI. The CDR3 is CASRRLASTDTQYF. The CDR3, as DNA: TGTGCCAGCAGAAGACTAGCATCCACAGATACGCAGTATTTT.

V is TRBV4-2 and J is TRBJ2-7; D is ambiguous. CDR1 is LGHNA and CDR2 is YNFKEQ in the germline V gene. V was pared by 0 bases and J by 3 bases, with 12 bases between. There are 15 residues in the CDR3. CDR3 nucleotide sequence: TGTGCCAGCAGCCAAGACGGACGGAGATACTACGAGCAGTACTTC. Translated: CASSQDGRRYYEQYF.

The rearrangement uses TRBV7-9 and TRBJ2-1; 11 bases are a match to TRBD1. The J segment lost 1 base and the V segment lost 1 base, leaving 0 bases of the junction unmatched. The germline CDR1 and CDR2 sequences are SEHNR and FQNEAQ (reference sequence). This CDR3 has 16 amino acids. CDR3 DNA: TGTGCCAGCAGCTTAGGGGACAGGGGGTCCTACAATGAGCAGTTCTTC. Amino acid sequence: CASSLGDRGSYNEQFF.

This clonotype was counted a few times. The chain uses TRBV6-5 and TRBJ2-7, with D tentatively TRBD2 (6 bases). CDR3 size: 12 residues. Germline V gene sequence: CDR1 MNHEY, CDR2 SVGAGI. Trimming left V 6 bases short and J 0 bases short, with 6 bases between. CDR3 DNA: TGTGCCAGCAGGCGGGGCTCCTACGAGCAGTACTTC. Encoded protein: CASRRGSYEQYF.

This clonotype was seen a handful of times. The chain links TRBV30 to TRBJ1-5; D call uncertain. The germline CDR1 and CDR2 sequences are GTSNPN and SVGIG (reference sequence). Trimming removed 1 base from V and 2 bases from J, with 12 bases in between. The CDR3 is made up of 15 amino acids. CDR3 sequence: CAWSGSGVGNQPQHF. CDR3 sequence (DNA): TGTGCCTGGAGTGGGTCCGGGGTCGGCAATCAGCCCCAGCATTTT.

CDR3 protein: CASTRFMGNTEAFF. The CDR3 bases are TGTGCCAGCACCCGGTTCATGGGGAACACTGAAGCTTTCTTT. The chain links TRBV6-5 to TRBJ1-1, with D unclear. Between the trimmed V and J ends, which lost 7 bases and 1 base, there was a span of 13 bases. The CDR3 has 14 residues. CDR1 and CDR2 (germline): MNHEY, SVGAGI.

This clonotype was observed a handful of times. This chain joins TRBV7-8 and TRBJ1-4; the match to TRBD1 covers 7 bases. With V trimmed by 5 bases and J by 5 bases, 11 bases remained unmatched. From germline, CDR1 is SGHVS and CDR2 FQNEAQ. This CDR3 region has 16 residues. CDR3 protein: CASSVDDREWNEKLFF. CDR3 coding DNA: TGTGCCAGCAGCGTAGACGACAGGGAATGGAATGAAAAACTGTTTTTT.

The rearrangement uses TRBV13 and TRBJ1-2, with D perhaps TRBD1 (5 bases). Trimming stripped 2 bases from V and 4 bases from J, with 26 bases between. The CDR3 loop spans 19 amino acids. In germline, CDR1 is PRHDT, CDR2 FYEKMQ (reference sequence). The CDR3 region is CASSLYRKGLHTPIYGYTF. CDR3 coding DNA: TGTGCCAGCAGCTTATACCGCAAGGGGCTCCACACCCCGATCTATGGCTACACCTTC.

In its sample, this clonotype was seen a few times. The chain combines TRBV6-6 with TRBJ1-3; the D gene is possibly TRBD1 (6 bases). The CDR3 has 15 amino acids. The V end lost 6 bases, the J end lost 0 bases, and 12 bases lay between the germline ends. Germline values: CDR1 MNHNY, CDR2 SVGAGI (reference sequence). In nucleotides, the CDR3 is TGTGCCAGCAGGAATACAGGGCTCTCTGGAAACACCATATATTTT. This sequence encodes CASRNTGLSGNTIYF.

The rearrangement joins TRBV4-2 to TRBJ2-4; 15 nucleotides match TRBD2. Germline values: CDR1 LGHNA, CDR2 YNFKEQ. After removal of 4 bases from V and 6 bases from J, the junction contained 7 bases not matched to a gene. The CDR3 is made up of 17 amino acids. In DNA, the CDR3 is TGTGCCAGCAGCCCCCAAGGACTAGCGGGGGGGCGAAACATTCAGTACTTC. Amino acid sequence: CASSPQGLAGGRNIQYF.

This clonotype was picked up a small number of times. This sequence joins TRBV6-6 and TRBJ2-7; D remains ambiguous. CDR1 is MNHNY, CDR2 SVGAGI, per germline (reference sequence). Trimming cost V 6 bases and J 2 bases, with 14 bases left between them. The CDR3 is 14 residues long. CDR3 residues: CASSHSDGTYEQYF. In DNA form, the CDR3 reads TGTGCCAGCAGCCACTCGGATGGAACCTACGAGCAGTACTTC.

This clonotype showed up many times. V usage is TRBV6-5 and J usage is TRBJ1-6, with D perhaps TRBD1 (6 bases). The CDR3 has 14 amino acids. Germline-derived CDR1 and CDR2 are MNHEY and SVGAGI. Trimming took 6 bases from V and 14 from J, leaving 20 bases between them. This chain's CDR3 is CASSSGQSFRALHF. The DNA of the CDR3 is TGTGCCAGCAGCAGCGGACAGTCCTTTCGGGCCCTCCACTTT.

The V call is TRBV5-5, the J call TRBJ2-7; 8 bases align to TRBD2. The germline gives CDR1 SGHKS, CDR2 YYEKEE (reference sequence). Germline trimming cut 4 bases from V and 5 bases from J; bases unmatched to any gene: 8. This CDR3 has 14 amino acids. The CDR3 region is CASSRGGGDNEQYF. The CDR3 coding sequence is TGTGCCAGCAGCCGGGGGGGAGGAGACAACGAGCAGTACTTC.

This clonotype was counted a few times. As DNA, the CDR3 is TGTGCCGCTCGTTGGGGGGCAAACACCGGGGAGCTGTTTTTT. It encodes CAARWGANTGELFF. This rearrangement joins TRBV7-9 to TRBJ2-2; D tentatively fits TRBD1 or TRBD2 (6 bases each). The V and J ends lost 11 bases and 2 bases respectively, with 15 bases between them. The germline CDR1 and CDR2 sequences are SEHNR and FQNEAQ (reference sequence). The CDR3 extends over 14 amino acids.

The V call is TRBV6-2 or TRBV6-3, the J call TRBJ2-7; D not resolved. The ends were cut back, 2 bases at V and 4 bases at J, with 6 bases in the middle. This CDR3 has 12 residues. CDR1 and CDR2 from the germline V gene are MNHEY and SVGEGT. The DNA of the CDR3 is TGTGCCAGCAGTTACGTCGGGTACGAGCAGTACGTC. It encodes CASSYVGYEQYV.

This clonotype was picked up a small number of times. The chain recombines TRBV28 with TRBJ2-5; D ambiguous. Germline V lookup: CDR1 MDHEN, CDR2 SYDVKM. V lost 3 bases and J lost 2, with 7 bases in between. The CDR3 is made up of 13 amino acids. The CDR3 nucleotides read TGTGCCAGCAGTTTCGCAGATCAAGAGACCCAGTACTTC. Its translation is CASSFADQETQYF. The entire variable domain, with the rest obtained from reference TRBV28 and TRBJ2-5, is as follows: DVKVTQSSRYLVKRTGEKVFLECVQDMDHENMFWYRQDPGLGLRLIYFSYDVKMKEKGDIPEGYSVSREKKERFSLILESASTNQTSMYLCASSFADQETQYFGPGTRLLVL.

This chain joins TRBV29-1 and TRBJ2-3, with D perhaps TRBD1 or TRBD2 (5 bases each). This CDR3 is built from 14 residues. Germline assignment: CDR1 SQVTM and CDR2 ANQGSEA. The V gene lost 4 bases and the J gene lost 2 bases, with 13 bases spanning the gap. CDR3 nucleotide sequence: TGCAGCGTTGTCGGGGCCCCCTACACAGATACGCAGTATTTT. Amino acid sequence: CSVVGAPYTDTQYF.

The chain recombines TRBV10-3 with TRBJ2-7; TRBD1 matches at 7 bases. The germline CDR1 and CDR2 sequences are ENHRY and SYGVKD. With V trimmed by 11 bases and J by 6 bases, 10 bases remained unmatched. The CDR3 length is 12 residues. CDR3 residues: CAPDRAVREQYF. CDR3 DNA sequence: TGTGCCCCCGACAGGGCAGTGCGCGAGCAGTACTTC.

The rearrangement uses TRBV7-2 and TRBJ2-3; D is perhaps TRBD1 (6 bases). In germline, CDR1 is SGHTA, CDR2 FQGNSA. CDR3 size: 13 residues. Trimming cost V 5 bases and J 8 bases, with 14 bases left between them. CDR3 loop: CASSPQDSLTQYF. DNA of the CDR3: TGTGCCAGCAGCCCACAGGACAGCCTTACGCAGTATTTT.

This clonotype turned up a few times. V is TRBV18 and J is TRBJ2-7; tentative D call: TRBD2 (5 bases). The CDR3 runs to 12 residues. Germline CDR1 and CDR2: KGHSH and LQKENI. V was clipped by 6 bases and J by 4 bases, with 10 bases between them. The chain's CDR3 is CASSSEAYEQYV. CDR3 sequence (DNA): TGTGCCAGCTCCTCGGAGGCTTACGAGCAGTACGTC.

This clonotype appeared a few times. V gene TRBV7-3 combines with J gene TRBJ2-3; 12 positions match TRBD2. CDR1 and CDR2 from the germline V gene are SGHTA and FQGTGA. Unmatched junction bases numbered 9, after V lost 5 bases and J lost 3 bases. This CDR3 region has 17 residues. The CDR3 reads CASSPRLAGDRTDTQYF. The CDR3 nucleotides read TGTGCCAGCAGCCCGCGACTAGCGGGGGATCGGACAGATACGCAGTATTTT. The complete variable domain, with remaining parts taken from reference TRBV7-3 and TRBJ2-3, reads GAGVSQTPSNKVTEKGKYVELRCDPISGHTALYWYRQSLGQGPEFLIYFQGTGAADDSGLPNDRFFAVRPEGSVSTLKIQRTERGDSAVYLCASSPRLAGDRTDTQYFGPGTRLTVL.

This clonotype was counted a few times. Written as DNA, the CDR3 is TGTGCCAGCAGTTACTCTGGGACCCCATTTACCTACGAGCAGTACTTC. This translates into CASSYSGTPFTYEQYF. The chain combines TRBV6-2 or TRBV6-3 with TRBJ2-7, with D perhaps being TRBD1 or TRBD2 (5 bases each). V lost 0 bases, J lost 2 bases, and 14 bases lay in between. The CDR3 sequence is 16 residues long. Germline CDR1 and CDR2: MNHEY and SVGEGT.

The chain employs TRBV2 and TRBJ2-1; 10 positions agree with TRBD2. After removal of 3 bases from V and 8 bases from J, the junction contained 4 bases not matched to a gene. The V gene's germline CDR1 is SNHLY and CDR2 FYNNEI. The CDR3 consists of 14 residues. DNA of the CDR3: TGTGCCAGCAGTGAGAGGCTAGCGGGGGATGAGCAGTTCTTC. The encoded protein is CASSERLAGDEQFF.

This clonotype has a handful of counts. The chain uses TRBV5-1 and TRBJ2-1; D gene uncertain. V shed 2 bases and J shed 9 bases, with 12 bases lying between them. The germline V gene encodes CDR1 SGHRS and CDR2 YFSETQ. CDR3 length: 13 residues. The CDR3 DNA sequence: TGCGCCAGCAGCTTCGGTGGCGGCGGTGAGCAGTTCTTC. Translating it yields CASSFGGGGEQFF.